This T cell receptor (beta chain) was obtained from a study of CD8 T cells in ankylosing spondylitis. The study, taken as a whole, reports: Significant enrichment of disease-linked clones was reported in matched ankylosing spondylitis synovial fluid. What seemed typical of ankylosing spondylitis blood was a TCR beta motif built from 7 or 8 highly homologous variants. Relatively scarce in peripheral blood, disease-linked clones were CD8+. Prior work had noted some motif variants in reactive arthritis blood and synovial fluid.

Each TCR beta library was made by quantitative 5'-RACE that incorporated molecular barcodes. TCRdb re-analysed the 5' RACE reads in MiXCR, keeping a single row per CDR3 protein. The sample has approximately 300,000 distinct CDR3 sequences, roughly 8% seen once; the top ten hold roughly 14%. A single count supports this clonotype. Its specificity is not known. This clonotype originated in a male donor with ankylosing spondylitis. Sequencing input: blood, either unsorted or a sorted T cell fraction (not recorded which).

The CDR3 spells CSARRQGAHGNTGELFF. CDR3 DNA sequence: TGCAGTGCTAGGAGACAGGGGGCTCACGGGAACACCGGGGAGCTGTTTTTT. V is TRBV20-1 and J is TRBJ2-2; 10 bases match TRBD1. Trimming cost V 3 bases and J 1 base; bases outside gene matches: 8. Germline CDR1 is DFQATT and CDR2 is SNEGSKA (reference sequence). There are 17 residues in the CDR3.